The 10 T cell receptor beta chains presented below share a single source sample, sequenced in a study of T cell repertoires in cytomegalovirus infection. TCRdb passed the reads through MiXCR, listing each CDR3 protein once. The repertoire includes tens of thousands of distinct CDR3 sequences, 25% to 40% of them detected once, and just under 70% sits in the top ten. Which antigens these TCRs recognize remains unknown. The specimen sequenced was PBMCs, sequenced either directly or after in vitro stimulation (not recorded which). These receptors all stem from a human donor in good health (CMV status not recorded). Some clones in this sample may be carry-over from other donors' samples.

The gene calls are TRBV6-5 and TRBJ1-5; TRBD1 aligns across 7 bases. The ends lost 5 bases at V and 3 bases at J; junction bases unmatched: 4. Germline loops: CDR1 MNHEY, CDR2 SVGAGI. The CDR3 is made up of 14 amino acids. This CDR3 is CASSGGQLNQPQHF. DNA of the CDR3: TGTGCCAGCAGTGGGGGACAGCTCAATCAGCCCCAGCATTTT.

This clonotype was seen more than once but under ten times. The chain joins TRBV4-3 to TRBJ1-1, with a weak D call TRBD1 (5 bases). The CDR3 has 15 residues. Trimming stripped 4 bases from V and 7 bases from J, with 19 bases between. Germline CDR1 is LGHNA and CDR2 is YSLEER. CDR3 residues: CASSPSVDPRGEAFF. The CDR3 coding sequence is TGCGCCAGCAGCCCATCAGTGGACCCTAGGGGTGAAGCTTTCTTT.

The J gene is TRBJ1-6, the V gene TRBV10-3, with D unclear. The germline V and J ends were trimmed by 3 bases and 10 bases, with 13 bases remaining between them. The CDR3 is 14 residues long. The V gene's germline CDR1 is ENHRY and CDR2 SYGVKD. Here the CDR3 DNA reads TGTGCCATCAGTGATAACACTTTACGGTCACCCCTCCACTTT. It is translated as CAISDNTLRSPLHF.

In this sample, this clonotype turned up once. The CDR3 nucleotides read TGTGCCAGCAGCTGGACAGGGGCAGGAAACACCATATATTTT. Protein: CASSWTGAGNTIYF. V usage is TRBV7-9 and J usage is TRBJ1-3; 9 bases fit TRBD1. Losses at the gene ends were 4 bases for V and 4 bases for J; bases not matched to a gene: 2. Germline CDR1 reads SEHNR; CDR2 reads FQNEAQ (reference sequence). The CDR3 runs 14 residues.

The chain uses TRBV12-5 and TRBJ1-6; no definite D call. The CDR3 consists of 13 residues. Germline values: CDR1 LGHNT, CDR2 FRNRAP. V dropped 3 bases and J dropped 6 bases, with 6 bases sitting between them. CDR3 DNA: TGTGCTAGTGGTTTCACTACTAATTCACCCCTCCACTTT. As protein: CASGFTTNSPLHF.

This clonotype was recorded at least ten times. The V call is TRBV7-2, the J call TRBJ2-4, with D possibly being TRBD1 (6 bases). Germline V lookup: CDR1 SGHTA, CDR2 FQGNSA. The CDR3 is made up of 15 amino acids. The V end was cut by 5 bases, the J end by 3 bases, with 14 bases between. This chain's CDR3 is CASSPRQAFKNIQYF. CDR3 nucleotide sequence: TGTGCCAGCAGCCCTAGACAGGCCTTCAAAAACATTCAGTACTTC.

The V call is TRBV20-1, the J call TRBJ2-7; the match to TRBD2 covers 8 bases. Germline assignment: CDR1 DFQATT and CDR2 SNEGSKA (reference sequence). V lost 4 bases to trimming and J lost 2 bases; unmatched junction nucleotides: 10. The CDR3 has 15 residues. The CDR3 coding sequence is TGCAGTGCTACCTTACCGGGACTAGGGGCCTACGAGCAGTACTTC. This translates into CSATLPGLGAYEQYF.

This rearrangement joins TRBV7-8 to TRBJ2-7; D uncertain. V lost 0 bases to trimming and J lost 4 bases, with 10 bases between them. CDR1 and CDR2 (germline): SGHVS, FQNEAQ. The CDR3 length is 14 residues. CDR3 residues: CASSLAPAAYEQYF. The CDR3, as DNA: TGTGCCAGCAGCTTAGCCCCGGCTGCGTACGAGCAGTACTTC. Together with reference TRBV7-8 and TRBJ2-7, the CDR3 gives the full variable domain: GAGVSQSPRYKVAKRGQDVALRCDPISGHVSLFWYQQALGQGPEFLTYFQNEAQLDKSGLPSDRFFAERPEGSVSTLKIQRTQQEDSAVYLCASSLAPAAYEQYFGPGTRLTVT.

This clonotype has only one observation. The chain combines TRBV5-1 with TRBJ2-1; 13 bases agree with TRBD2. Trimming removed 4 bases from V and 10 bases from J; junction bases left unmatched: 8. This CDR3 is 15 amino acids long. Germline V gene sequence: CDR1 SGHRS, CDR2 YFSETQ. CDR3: CASSTGLAGEKEQFF. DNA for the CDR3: TGCGCCAGCAGCACAGGACTAGCGGGAGAGAAGGAGCAGTTCTTC.

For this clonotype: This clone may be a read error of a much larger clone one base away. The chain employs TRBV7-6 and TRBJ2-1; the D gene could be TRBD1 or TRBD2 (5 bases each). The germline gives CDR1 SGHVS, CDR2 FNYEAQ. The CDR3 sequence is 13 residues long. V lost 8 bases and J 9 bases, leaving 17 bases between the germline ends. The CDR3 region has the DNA TGTGCCAGCGCCGGGACGAGAGGCGGTGAGCAGTTCTTC. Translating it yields CASAGTRGGEQFF.